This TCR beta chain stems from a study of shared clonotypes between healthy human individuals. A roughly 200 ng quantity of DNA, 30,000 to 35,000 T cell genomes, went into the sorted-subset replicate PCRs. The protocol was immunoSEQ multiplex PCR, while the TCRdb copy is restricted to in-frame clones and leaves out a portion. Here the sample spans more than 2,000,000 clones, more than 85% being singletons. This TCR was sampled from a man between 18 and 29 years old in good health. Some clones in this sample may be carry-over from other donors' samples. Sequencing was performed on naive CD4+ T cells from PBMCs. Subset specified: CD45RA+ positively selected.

DNA for the CDR3: TGTGCCAGTAGTCTCGGGGCATCCGGTCCAACCGGGGAGCTGTTTTTT. Amino acids: CASSLGASGPTGELFF. This chain joins TRBV19 and TRBJ2-2; the D gene could be TRBD1 or TRBD2 (5 bases each). The CDR3 is made up of 16 amino acids. Deletions cut 5 bases from V and 5 bases from J, with 18 bases between. The germline gives CDR1 LNHDA, CDR2 SQIVND (reference sequence).